Included here is one T cell receptor beta chain sequence, with context. The specificity of this receptor is unknown. The record has no base qualities; no much larger clone is one base away. The data were taken from a study of cytomegalovirus exposure and HLA in healthy donors (dated by TCRdb to 2016 to 2017). For the study in its entirety: An earlier analysis of 550 to 700 of the donors reported about 290 Gb of sequence data and 120 million or so unique TCR beta sequences from about 200 million T cells. In the later analysis, no new phenotypic data were used to find candidate immune exposures; instead, reliance was placed on TCR beta sequences and their occurrence across donors. In a later genetic analysis, genome-wide SNP genotypes for 398 of the 666 donors were used, and that subset was treated as a discovery cohort. Because of strong linkage in the cohort, 4 to 6 DR-DQ haplotypes were treated as single units for association and clustering. Along with the roughly 610-subject first cohort, a separate validation cohort of about 110 different subjects was used. The study profiled the T cell repertoires of about 640 subjects by immunosequencing and related them to cytomegalovirus serostatus. Every discovery cohort repertoire had been produced on one sequencing platform. In an earlier analysis of roughly 580 of the donors, high-throughput TCR beta sequencing was used to judge whether each TCR beta V gene segment behaved as functional or pseudogenic. The aim of the study was to test whether cataloging public T cell receptors could identify signatures of past pathogen exposure. To predict cytomegalovirus infection status, the study brought together high-throughput TCR immunosequencing, statistical association of individual TCRs with disease status, and machine learning. An early release that covered around 590 HLA-typed donors contained around 330 gigabases of sequencing data and 80 million or so unique TCR sequences. A later analysis re-analyzed previously published TCR beta repertoires from 666 donors and added high-resolution HLA genotyping to study TCR occurrence patterns. On average, 235,054 unique TCR beta nucleotide sequences were sequenced per donor among several hundred genotyped donors of the cohort, with 15% to 20% of those sequences being non-productive. HLA typing included class I and class II loci at four-digit resolution. Donor age, sex, ethnicity and CMV serostatus were compiled alongside the repertoire data. The number of donors typed differed by locus, with about 620-630 for A, B, C, DRB1 and DQB1, around 560 for DQA1, about 610 for DPA1, and about 450 for DPB1. Among the roughly 400 genotyped donors, about 85% belonged to the genetic ancestry cluster associated with self-reported Caucasian donors. Study-wide findings and limitations: A group of highly shared sequence variants was considered likely to be a technical artifact of the sequencing pipeline. A further reported finding was that TCR beta sequences accurately predicted the HLA-A and HLA-B alleles for most subjects in the first cohort. A later analysis associated about 17,000 TCR beta sequences with specific HLA alleles at a false discovery rate of 0.05. In a later analysis, several top co-occurrence clusters were reported to appear linked to parvovirus B19, influenza, CMV and Epstein-Barr virus. A later analysis found that TCR association rates varied across HLA loci, with DRB1 alleles showing the most associated TCRs and HLA-C alleles the fewest. In a later genetic analysis, a missense DCLRE1C variant was associated with V-gene and J-gene trimming of TCR beta chains, and the association was replicated in an independent cohort. Correlated functional status among segregating V segments might reflect linkage disequilibrium, but an unknown experimental factor could not be ruled out. In both the original and validation cohorts, the classifier was reported to diagnose cytomegalovirus status with high specificity and sensitivity. Roughly 17 rarely observed V segments, including chromosome 9 orphons, were excluded from the earlier analysis of some 590 of the donors because counts were too low. Immune exposure information for the cohort was limited to CMV serostatus. A total of around 150 TCR beta chains were listed by the study as associated with cytomegalovirus. Strong co-occurrence of HLA alleles, especially DR and DQ, made assigning TCR associations to individual alleles difficult. It was suggested by the authors that the approach could potentially be generalized to other disease states and immunological phenotypes. Because HLA typing was unavailable for some donors at each locus, only the typed subset was used in association tests. A few of the identified cytomegalovirus-associated TCR beta chains were confirmed in vitro to be specific for cytomegalovirus antigens. Compared with the 666-donor mean, donors in an Asian-associated ancestry cluster had fewer N-insertions in productive TCRs, according to a later genetic analysis. Presence/absence analyses assumed roughly uniform sequencing depth across donors, an assumption that may not hold. In a later analysis, most CMV-associated TCR beta chains were found to appear HLA-restricted, with HLA associations seemingly driven largely by CMV exposure. In an earlier analysis of under 600 of the donors, most TCR beta V segments were observed in productive rearrangements about 87% or about 30% of the time, broadly matching IMGT annotations. While some public TCRs were present in many individuals, most TCR sequences turned up only very rarely across donors. The cohort was sequenced for TCR beta chains only, and without alpha or paired-chain data the features that could be detected were limited. Compared with equally common non-associated chains, HLA-associated TCR beta chains in a later analysis were more clonally expanded and had lower generation probabilities.

The cohort comprised some 700 healthy bone marrow donors. All cohort members were sampled while nominally healthy, although unrecorded immune exposures were likely present. The donor was CMV seropositive and belonged to the group of 250 to 300 seropositive cohort members. Each donor provided a peripheral blood sample, and peripheral blood mononuclear cells were used for TCR beta sequencing. The Qiagen DNeasy Blood Extraction Kit was used to extract genomic DNA from the blood cell samples. Libraries were constructed by the immunoSEQ multiplex PCR assay. The multiplex PCR relied on a mix of 60 forward primers for TCR Vbeta segments and 13 reverse primers for TCR Jbeta segments. The CDR3 region of rearranged TCR beta genes was amplified from genomic DNA by a multiplex PCR assay. On the Illumina HiSeq System, the amplified TCR beta libraries were sequenced as 87-base-pair reads. The paper's data handling went like this. In a later analysis, tens of millions of unique TCR beta chains were counted across the 500 to 850 repertoires, and roughly 10 million of these chains were shared by at least two donors. To remove PCR and sequencing errors, raw reads were error-corrected and collapsed into unique sequences using a nearest-neighbor algorithm that merged closely related sequences. CDR3 sequences were aligned to IMGT reference sequences to assign V, D and J gene segments. For a sequence to be retained, a match of at least six nucleotides was required to both a V gene segment and a J gene segment. A rearrangement was called productive if the CDR3 had no stop codons and remained in frame with V and J, and every other rearrangement was called non-productive. Following IMGT convention, CDR3 was defined as the stretch from the second conserved V-encoded cysteine up to the conserved J-encoded phenylalanine. The earlier analysis of roughly 590 of the donors excluded sequences that lacked an unambiguous match to a single V gene segment. In an earlier analysis of 500 to 750 of the donors, V segments were called functional above 56.7% productive rearrangements and were called segregating when the between-donor standard deviation exceeded 5%. A statistical classification framework was developed to diagnose cytomegalovirus status using the catalog of TCR beta chain sequences. In a later analysis, TCR nucleotide sequences were compared against IMGT/GENE-DB human TR gene sequences so that V and J genes could be assigned. A later analysis assigned CDR3 sequences and most-parsimonious VDJ recombination scenarios with the TCRdist pipeline. In a later analysis, each TCR beta chain was defined by its CDR3 amino acid sequence together with its V-gene family, and reads lacking a unique V-gene family were excluded. To address suspected cross-contamination and a sequencing artifact, a later analysis removed approximately 590 highly shared, low-generation-probability nucleotide sequences. In a later analysis, a clonal expansion index was calculated for each public chain from normalized within-repertoire ranks of inferred template counts. In a later analysis, generation probabilities were computed using a VDJ recombination model fitted to out-of-frame rearrangements, and the results were checked against IGoR. A later analysis scored TCR-TCR, TCR-HLA and TCR-CMV co-occurrence with hypergeometric tests, applying a repertoire-size bias correction to TCR pairs. To estimate false discovery rates, a later analysis permuted the HLA or CMV assignments 20 times. In a later analysis, co-occurring TCRs were grouped using DBSCAN, with TCRdist sequence similarity added in when clustering inside HLA-allele-positive subsets. For co-occurrence clustering, repertoires with fewer than 30,000 or more than 120,000 public chains were excluded, along with five repertoires with anomalous nucleotide sharing. TCRdb took over this immuneACCESS table, retaining in-frame rearrangements with V and J assigned. Such tables are incomplete; in checked studies, under half of the missing clones stem from an unresolved V gene, and the remainder is unexplained. The DNA gave D and trimming, while V, J and clone size come from that table. For this sample the table gives around 180,000 clones, of which roughly 81% were detected only once. Under 5% of the sample belongs to the ten largest clones.

The clonotype was recovered from a girl between 10 and 17 years old in good health and CMV-seropositive. Sequences were obtained from PBMCs.

The CDR3 has the sequence CAYTERDRVFYSNQPQHF. The DNA sequence follows: TGTGCCTATACAGAACGGGACAGGGTATTTTATAGCAATCAGCCCCAGCATTTT. The chain is made from TRBV30 and TRBJ1-5, and TRBD1 matches 9 of the central bases. Inclusive of the bounding cysteine and phenylalanine, the CDR3 is 18 residues long. Just the 54-base CDR3 DNA is kept, in frame starting at base 1. The germline V gene (reference sequence) sets CDR1 to GTSNPN and CDR2 to SVGIG. V and J are trimmed by 7 bases and 0 bases, and the gene matches miss 16 bases of the junction.